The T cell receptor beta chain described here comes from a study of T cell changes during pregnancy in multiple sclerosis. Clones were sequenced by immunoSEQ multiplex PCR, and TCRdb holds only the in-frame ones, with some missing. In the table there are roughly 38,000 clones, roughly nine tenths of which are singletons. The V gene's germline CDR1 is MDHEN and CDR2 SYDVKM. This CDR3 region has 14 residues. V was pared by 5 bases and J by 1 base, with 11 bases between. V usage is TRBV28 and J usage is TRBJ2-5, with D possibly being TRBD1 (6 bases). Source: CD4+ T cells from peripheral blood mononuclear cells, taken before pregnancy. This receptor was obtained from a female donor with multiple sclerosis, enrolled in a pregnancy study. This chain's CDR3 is CASSGGQTQETQYF. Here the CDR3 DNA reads TGTGCCAGCAGTGGCGGACAGACCCAAGAGACCCAGTACTTC. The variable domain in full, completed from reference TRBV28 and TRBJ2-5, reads DVKVTQSSRYLVKRTGEKVFLECVQDMDHENMFWYRQDPGLGLRLIYFSYDVKMKEKGDIPEGYSVSREKKERFSLILESASTNQTSMYLCASSGGQTQETQYFGPGTRLLVL.